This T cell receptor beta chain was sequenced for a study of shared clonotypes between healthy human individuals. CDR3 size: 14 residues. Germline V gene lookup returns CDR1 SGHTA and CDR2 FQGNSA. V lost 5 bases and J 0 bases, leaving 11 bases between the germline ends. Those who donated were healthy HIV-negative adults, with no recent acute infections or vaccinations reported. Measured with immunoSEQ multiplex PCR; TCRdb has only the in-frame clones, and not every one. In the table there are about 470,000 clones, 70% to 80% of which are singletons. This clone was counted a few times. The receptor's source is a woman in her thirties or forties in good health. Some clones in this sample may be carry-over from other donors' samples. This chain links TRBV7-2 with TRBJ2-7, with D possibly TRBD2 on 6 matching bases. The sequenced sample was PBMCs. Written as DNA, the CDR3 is TGTGCCAGCAGCAAGGACTACTCCTCCTACGAGCAGTACTTC. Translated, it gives CASSKDYSSYEQYF.